The 22 T cell receptor beta chains below come from one sample, sequenced in a study of blood T cell repertoires in COVID-19. Method: immunoSEQ multiplex PCR; TCRdb's copy keeps in-frame clones and lacks some. The sample consists of roughly 97,000 clones, around 80% of them appearing once. The sample consisted of peripheral blood. Source of these receptors: a man aged 65 to 79 with acute or convalescent COVID-19.

J is TRBJ1-4 and V is TRBV4-1; 12 nucleotides align to TRBD1. The CDR3 has 17 amino acids. V was pared by 4 bases and J by 0 bases, with 3 bases of the junction left unmatched. Germline values: CDR1 MGHRA, CDR2 YSYEKL. The CDR3 DNA reads TGCGCCAGCAGCCCAGGGGACAGGGGGCCAACTAATGAAAAACTGTTTTTT. Translated: CASSPGDRGPTNEKLFF.

The CDR3 spells CASSLLRQGAGNEQFF. In DNA, the CDR3 is TGTGCCAGCAGCCTCCTGAGACAGGGGGCGGGTAATGAGCAGTTCTTC. The gene calls are TRBV7-8 and TRBJ2-1, with 10 bases identical to TRBD1. The CDR3 runs 16 residues. With V trimmed by 5 bases and J by 7 bases, 11 bases remained unmatched. In germline, CDR1 is SGHVS, CDR2 FQNEAQ.

There are a few counts of this clone. J is TRBJ2-2 and V is TRBV10-2; 9 nucleotides match TRBD1. The CDR3 sequence is 17 residues long. After removal of 6 bases from V and 3 bases from J, the junction contained 11 bases not matched to a gene. Germline CDR1 and CDR2: WSHSY and SAAADI. CDR3 bases: TGCGCCAGCAGGATAAAACAGGGGGCGTTTGACACCGGGGAGCTGTTTTTT. Amino acids: CASRIKQGAFDTGELFF.

This chain connects TRBV19 to TRBJ2-1, with a possible D match to TRBD2 (6 bases). Germline V gene sequence: CDR1 LNHDA, CDR2 SQIVND (reference sequence). V shed 10 bases and J shed 1 base, with 14 bases lying between them. CDR3 size: 14 residues. This CDR3 is CATAGLASYNEQFF. The CDR3 DNA follows: TGTGCCACCGCGGGACTGGCTTCCTACAATGAGCAGTTCTTC. Full variable domain (rest looked up from reference TRBV19 and TRBJ2-1): DGGITQSPKYLFRKEGQNVTLSCEQNLNHDAMYWYRQDPGQGLRLIYYSQIVNDFQKGDIAEGYSVSREKKESFPLTVTSAQKNPTAFYLCATAGLASYNEQFFGPGTRLTVL.

This chain links TRBV5-1 with TRBJ2-3; possibly TRBD1 for D (6 bases). CDR3 length equals 14 residues. V gave up 4 bases and J gave up 2 bases, with 11 bases separating them. Germline loops: CDR1 SGHRS, CDR2 YFSETQ. The DNA for the CDR3 is TGCGCCAGCAGCGTGGACAGAAACACAGATACGCAGTATTTT. This translates into CASSVDRNTDTQYF.

A few counts support this clone. CDR3 in amino acids: CASSRTVNEKLFF. CDR3 nucleotides: TGTGCCAGCAGTAGGACTGTGAATGAAAAACTGTTTTTT. V and J are TRBV12-3 or TRBV12-4 and TRBJ1-4; no clear D. Trimming stripped 5 bases from V and 5 bases from J, with 9 bases between. The CDR3 has 13 residues.

V and J are TRBV7-2 and TRBJ1-4; 8 nucleotides line up with TRBD1. Trimming at V came to 7 bases and at J to 7 bases, leaving 8 bases not matched to a gene. Per germline, CDR1 SGHTA and CDR2 FQGNSA. The CDR3 contains 14 residues. For the CDR3, the DNA is TGTGCCAGCAAGTCACAGGGGGTGGGTGAAAAACTGTTTTTT. Its translation is CASKSQGVGEKLFF.

V and J are TRBV5-8 and TRBJ2-7; 11 bases agree with TRBD1. This CDR3 is built from 15 residues. Germline CDR1 SGHTS, CDR2 YDEGEE. V trimming: 4 bases; J trimming: 4 bases; junction bases outside the gene matches: 7. CDR3 DNA: TGTGCCAGCAGCCGGGGACAGGGGGACATTTACGAGCAGTACTTC. Translated, it gives CASSRGQGDIYEQYF.

The chain recombines TRBV14 with TRBJ1-2; D is perhaps TRBD1 (5 bases). With 0 bases removed from V and 4 bases from J, the gap between germline ends came to 12 bases. This CDR3 is 15 amino acids long. CDR1 and CDR2 (germline): SGHDN, FVKESK. The CDR3 coding sequence is TGTGCCAGCAGCCAAGACATGGAAGGGGTCTATGGCTACACCTTC. Translated, it gives CASSQDMEGVYGYTF.

The chain joins TRBV3-1 (or the pseudogene TRBV3-2) to TRBJ2-2, with 10 nucleotides matching TRBD1. This CDR3 has 16 residues. J was trimmed by 4 bases and V by 4 bases; bases with no gene match: 6. Germline V gives CDR1 LGHDT, CDR2 YNNKEL (reference sequence). Here the CDR3 DNA reads TGTGCCAGCAGCCTATTGACAGGGGGCATCACCGGGGAGCTGTTTTTT. It codes for CASSLLTGGITGELFF.

The genes are TRBV14 and TRBJ2-5, with 7 bases fitting TRBD1. The CDR3 runs to 15 residues. Germline loops: CDR1 SGHDN, CDR2 FVKESK. Germline trimming cut 4 bases from V and 8 bases from J; bases unmatched to any gene: 13. CDR3 coding DNA: TGTGCCAGCAGCCGATCGGGACAGCTAAGGGGTACCCAGTACTTC. This gives the protein CASSRSGQLRGTQYF. The entire variable domain, with the rest obtained from reference TRBV14 and TRBJ2-5, is as follows: EAGVTQFPSHSVIEKGQTVTLRCDPISGHDNLYWYRRVMGKEIKFLLHFVKESKQDESGMPNNRFLAERTGGTYSTLKVQPAELEDSGVYFCASSRSGQLRGTQYFGPGTRLLVL.

The J gene is TRBJ2-1, the V gene TRBV27; the match to TRBD2 covers 10 bases. The CDR3 sequence is 18 residues long. From germline, CDR1 is MNHEY and CDR2 SMNVEV (reference sequence). The junction had 15 bases not matched to a gene; V was cut back by 3 bases and J by 7 bases. CDR3 sequence reads: CASSFTSFQRGGRNEQFF. The CDR3 DNA is TGTGCCAGCAGTTTCACCTCCTTCCAGCGGGGGGGCCGAAATGAGCAGTTCTTC.

The chain has TRBV9 and TRBJ2-5; 9 bases line up with TRBD1. Germline CDR1 reads SGDLS; CDR2 reads YYNGEE. V lost 2 bases, J lost 0 bases, and 2 bases stayed unmatched. The CDR3 length is 15 residues. CDR3 amino acids: CASSVGTGYQETQYF. The CDR3 region has the DNA TGTGCCAGCAGCGTCGGGACAGGGTACCAAGAGACCCAGTACTTC.

This clone was picked up a small number of times. This chain uses TRBV2 with TRBJ1-3; 8 bases are shared with TRBD1. The CDR3 consists of 15 residues. Germline CDR1 and CDR2: SNHLY and FYNNEI. Trimming removed 6 bases from V and 0 bases from J; junction bases left unmatched: 4. This CDR3 is CASRADRDSGNTIYF. In DNA form, the CDR3 reads TGTGCCAGCAGAGCGGACAGGGACTCTGGAAACACCATATATTTT. The variable domain in full, completed from reference TRBV2 and TRBJ1-3, reads EPEVTQTPSHQVTQMGQEVILRCVPISNHLYFYWYRQILGQKVEFLVSFYNNEISEKSEIFDDQFSVERPDGSNFTLKIRSTKLEDSAMYFCASRADRDSGNTIYFGEGSWLTVV.

This clone was counted a single time. The chain couples TRBV2 to TRBJ2-4; perhaps TRBD2 as D (5 bases). CDR3 length: 14 residues. Trimming removed 4 bases from V and 7 bases from J, with 14 bases in between. Germline V gene sequence: CDR1 SNHLY, CDR2 FYNNEI. CDR3 in amino acids: CASSARAGENIQYF. The CDR3 nucleotides read TGTGCCAGCAGTGCTCGGGCCGGGGAGAACATTCAGTACTTC.

This clone came up a few times. The rearrangement joins TRBV20-1 to TRBJ2-5, with D possibly matching TRBD2 (6 bases). The V end was cut by 3 bases, the J end by 4 bases, with 12 bases between. This CDR3 comprises 13 residues. Germline CDR1 is DFQATT and CDR2 is SNEGSKA (reference sequence). Here the CDR3 DNA reads TGCAGTGCTAGTACGCCGGGAGTAGAGACCCAGTACTTC. It specifies CSASTPGVETQYF.

The rearrangement links TRBV9 to TRBJ2-5; the match to TRBD2 covers 8 bases. V lost 0 bases, J lost 5 bases, and 9 bases stayed unmatched. The germline CDR1 and CDR2 sequences are SGDLS and YYNGEE. The CDR3 covers 16 residues. DNA for the CDR3: TGTGCCAGCAGCGTAGCTGCCGGGAGGGTCGGTGAGACCCAGTACTTC. Residues: CASSVAAGRVGETQYF.

The chain recombines TRBV5-1 with TRBJ2-7, with 10 bases fitting TRBD1. Germline CDR1 reads SGHRS; CDR2 reads YFSETQ. Trimming cost V 4 bases and J 5 bases; bases outside gene matches: 6. CDR3 size: 14 residues. In nucleotides, the CDR3 is TGCGCCAGCAGCCGAACCGGGACAGGGGACGAGCAGTACGTC. This encodes CASSRTGTGDEQYV.

V and J are TRBV4-1 and TRBJ2-1, with 7 bases lining up with TRBD1. Germline trimming cut 1 base from V and 6 bases from J; bases unmatched to any gene: 3. The CDR3 is 14 amino acids. Germline V gene lookup returns CDR1 MGHRA and CDR2 YSYEKL. The CDR3 region is CASSQVRDSNEQFF. CDR3 nucleotide sequence: TGCGCCAGCAGCCAAGTCCGGGACAGCAATGAGCAGTTCTTC.

This clone was seen a handful of times. The chain uses TRBV9 and TRBJ2-3; 8 positions match TRBD2. Trimming at V came to 3 bases and at J to 2 bases, leaving 2 bases not matched to a gene. This CDR3 has 14 residues. Germline CDR1 and CDR2: SGDLS and YYNGEE. DNA of the CDR3: TGTGCCAGCAGCGGAGCGGGGGCCACAGATACGCAGTATTTT. Translation gives CASSGAGATDTQYF. Full variable domain (missing parts from reference TRBV9 and TRBJ2-3): DSGVTQTPKHLITATGQRVTLRCSPRSGDLSVYWYQQSLDQGLQFLIQYYNGEERAKGNILERFSAQQFPDLHSELNLSSLELGDSALYFCASSGAGATDTQYFGPGTRLTVL.

The rearrangement uses TRBV6-6 and TRBJ1-2; 9 positions agree with TRBD1. Trimming removed 5 bases from V and 4 bases from J; junction bases left unmatched: 5. The germline V gene encodes CDR1 MNHNY and CDR2 SVGAGI (reference sequence). This CDR3 is 14 amino acids long. In DNA, the CDR3 is TGTGCCAGCAGTCCGGGACAGGGATTCTATGGCTACACCTTC. It yields the protein CASSPGQGFYGYTF.

The J gene is TRBJ2-3, the V gene TRBV7-2, with 11 nucleotides matching TRBD2. The trim removed 5 bases at V and 8 bases at J, leaving 6 bases unmatched. The germline V gene encodes CDR1 SGHTA and CDR2 FQGNSA. This CDR3 has 14 amino acids. This chain's CDR3 is CASSHSGGAFTQYF. In nucleotides, the CDR3 is TGTGCCAGCAGCCATAGCGGGGGGGCCTTTACGCAGTATTTT. Drawing the rest from reference TRBV7-2 and TRBJ2-3, the complete variable domain is GAGVSQSPSNKVTEKGKDVELRCDPISGHTALYWYRQSLGQGLEFLIYFQGNSAPDKSGLPSDRFSAERTGGSVSTLTIQRTQQEDSAVYLCASSHSGGAFTQYFGPGTRLTVL.